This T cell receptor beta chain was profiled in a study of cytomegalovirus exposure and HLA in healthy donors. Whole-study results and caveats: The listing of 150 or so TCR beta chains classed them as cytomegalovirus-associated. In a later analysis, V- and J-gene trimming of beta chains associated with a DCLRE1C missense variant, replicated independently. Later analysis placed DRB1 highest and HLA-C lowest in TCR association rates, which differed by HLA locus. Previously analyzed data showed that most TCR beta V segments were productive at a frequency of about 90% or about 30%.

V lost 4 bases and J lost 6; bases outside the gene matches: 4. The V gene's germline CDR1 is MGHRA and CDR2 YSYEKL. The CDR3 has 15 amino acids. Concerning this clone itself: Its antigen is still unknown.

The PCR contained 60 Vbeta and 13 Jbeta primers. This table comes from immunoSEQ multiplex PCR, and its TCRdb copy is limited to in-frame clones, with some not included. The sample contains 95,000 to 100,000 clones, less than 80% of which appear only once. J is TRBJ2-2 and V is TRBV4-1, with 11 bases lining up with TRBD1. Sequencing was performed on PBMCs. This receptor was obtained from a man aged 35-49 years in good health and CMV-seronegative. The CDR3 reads CASSPRDRGAGELFF. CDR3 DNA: TGCGCCAGCAGCCCCCGGGACAGGGGGGCCGGGGAGCTGTTTTTT.